This T cell receptor (beta chain) emerged from a study of blood T cell repertoires in COVID-19. Those who participated ranged in age from about 18 to 89 years and resided in about two dozen US areas. Some clones are missing from TCRdb's copy, which holds only in-frame ones; the method was immunoSEQ multiplex PCR. The table lists some 150,000 clones, 80% to 85% of them singletons. This clone was detected once. Trimming took 3 bases from V and 0 from J, leaving 14 bases between them. CDR1 LGHDT and CDR2 YNNKEL come from the germline V gene (reference sequence). The length of the CDR3 is 17 residues. The specimen sequenced was PBMCs or T cells enriched from blood (not recorded which). This receptor was obtained from a woman aged 45-59 years who had been exposed to COVID-19. This sequence joins TRBV3-1 (or the pseudogene TRBV3-2) and TRBJ1-4, with D tentatively TRBD1 (5 bases). This CDR3 reads CASSHRRGVTTNEKLFF. The CDR3 bases are TGTGCCAGCAGCCACCGGCGGGGGGTCACAACTAATGAAAAACTGTTTTTT.